This TCR beta chain comes out of a study of monozygotic twins with inflammatory bowel disease. From germline, CDR1 is SGHTA and CDR2 FQGNSA. The CDR3 has 13 amino acids. This clonotype is deemed medium-sized by its frequency. Following a re-call of the 5' RACE reads, TCRdb has one entry per CDR3 protein and lacks DNA. The table lists approximately 160,000 distinct CDR3 sequences. The clonotype comes from a human donor with ulcerative colitis or Crohn's disease, or a healthy co-twin of an affected twin (not recorded which). V is TRBV7-2 and J is TRBJ2-7. Material: blood. The chain's CDR3 is CASSFGYIYEQYF.